The clone carrying this T cell receptor (beta chain) occurred a few times. Its target is unknown. V trimming: 6 bases; J trimming: 0 bases; junction bases outside the gene matches: 4. The germline gives CDR1 LNHDA, CDR2 SQIVND (reference sequence). The CDR3 sequence is 14 residues long. The assay was immunoSEQ multiplex PCR, and TCRdb's table has in-frame clones only and misses some. The sample consists of about 79,000 clones, 80% to 95% of them appearing once. The sample belongs to a study of OX40 agonist ivuxolimab in advanced cancers. In the study overall: Three individuals attained partial responses, comprising one hepatocellular carcinoma case and two cutaneous melanoma cases. Study results and limitations: On average, CD8+ T cells had more expanded clones than CD4+.

The material sequenced was CD4+ or CD8+ T cells sorted from blood, taken in a trial of the OX40 agonist ivuxolimab. The J gene is TRBJ1-1, the V gene TRBV19; TRBD1 aligns across 7 bases. This TCR came from an adult with an advanced solid tumor such as melanoma, head and neck, liver or kidney cancer. DNA of the CDR3: TGTGCCAGTAGACCCGGGACAGTGAACACTGAAGCTTTCTTT. Encoded protein: CASRPGTVNTEAFF.